Sequencing of this T cell receptor (beta chain) was carried out in a study of cytotoxic CD8 clonotypes in ibrutinib-treated CLL. Sequencing was performed with immunoSEQ multiplex PCR; in TCRdb, only in-frame clones are kept and a portion is missing. The data hold about 50,000 clones, with over 65% observed a single time. This CDR3 comprises 13 residues. Looked up from germline, CDR1 is SGHRS and CDR2 is YFSETQ. Trimming pared 0 bases from V and 3 bases from J, leaving 7 bases between. The gene calls are TRBV5-1 and TRBJ2-7; D is undetermined. The material was PBMCs, obtained after 24 months of ibrutinib treatment. The source is a human donor with chronic lymphocytic leukemia. The CDR3 DNA reads TGCGCCAGCAGCTTGGGAGCTATCTACGAGCAGTACTTC. It specifies CASSLGAIYEQYF.